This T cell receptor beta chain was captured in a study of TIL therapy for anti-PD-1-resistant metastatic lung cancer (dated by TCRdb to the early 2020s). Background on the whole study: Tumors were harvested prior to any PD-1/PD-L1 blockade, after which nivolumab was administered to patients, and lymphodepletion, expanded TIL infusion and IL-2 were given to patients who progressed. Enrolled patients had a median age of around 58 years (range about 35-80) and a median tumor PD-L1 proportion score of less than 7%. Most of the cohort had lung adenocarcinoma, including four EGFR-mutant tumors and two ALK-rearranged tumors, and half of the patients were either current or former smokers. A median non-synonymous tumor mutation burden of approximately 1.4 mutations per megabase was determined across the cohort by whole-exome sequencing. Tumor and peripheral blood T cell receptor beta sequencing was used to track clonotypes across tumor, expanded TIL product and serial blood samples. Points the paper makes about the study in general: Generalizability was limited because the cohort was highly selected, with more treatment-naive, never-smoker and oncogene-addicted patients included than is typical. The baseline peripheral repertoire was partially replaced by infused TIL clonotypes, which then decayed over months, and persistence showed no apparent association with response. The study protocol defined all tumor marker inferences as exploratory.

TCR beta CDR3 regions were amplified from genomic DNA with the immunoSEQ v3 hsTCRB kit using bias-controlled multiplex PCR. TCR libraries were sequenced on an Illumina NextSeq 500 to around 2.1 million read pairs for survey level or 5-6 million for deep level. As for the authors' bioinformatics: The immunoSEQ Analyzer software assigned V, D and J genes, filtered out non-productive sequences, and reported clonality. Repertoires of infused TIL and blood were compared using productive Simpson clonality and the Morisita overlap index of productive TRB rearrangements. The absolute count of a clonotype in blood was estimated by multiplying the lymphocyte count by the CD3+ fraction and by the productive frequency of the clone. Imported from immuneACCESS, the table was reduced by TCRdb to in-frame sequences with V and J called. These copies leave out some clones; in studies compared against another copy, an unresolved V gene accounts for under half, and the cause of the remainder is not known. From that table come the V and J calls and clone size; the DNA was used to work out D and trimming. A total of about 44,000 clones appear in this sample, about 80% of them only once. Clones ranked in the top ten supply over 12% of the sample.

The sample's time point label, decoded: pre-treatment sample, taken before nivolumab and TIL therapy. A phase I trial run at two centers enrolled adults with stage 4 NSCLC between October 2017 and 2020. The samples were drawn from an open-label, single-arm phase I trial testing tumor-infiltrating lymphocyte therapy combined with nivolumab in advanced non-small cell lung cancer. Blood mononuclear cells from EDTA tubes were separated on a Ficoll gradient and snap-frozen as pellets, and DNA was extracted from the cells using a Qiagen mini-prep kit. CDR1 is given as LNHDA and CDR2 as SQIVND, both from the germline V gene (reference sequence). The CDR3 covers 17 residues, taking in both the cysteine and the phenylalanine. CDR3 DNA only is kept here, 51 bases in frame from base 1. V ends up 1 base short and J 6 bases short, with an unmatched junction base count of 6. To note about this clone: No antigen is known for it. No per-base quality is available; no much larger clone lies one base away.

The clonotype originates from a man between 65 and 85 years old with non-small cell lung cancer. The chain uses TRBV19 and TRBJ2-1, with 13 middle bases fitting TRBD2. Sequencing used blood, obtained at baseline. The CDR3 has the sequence CASSIAATSGRANEQFF. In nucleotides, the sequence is TGTGCCAGTAGTATAGCCGCTACTAGCGGGAGGGCCAATGAGCAGTTCTTC.